One and the same sample provided the 3 T cell receptor beta chains below, sequenced in a study of monozygotic twins with cystic fibrosis. Here immunoSEQ multiplex PCR was the method, and the copy in TCRdb shows in-frame clones only, minus some. Among about 22,000 clones listed, 80% to 90% were seen once. Specimen: blood. Source of these receptors: a woman aged 25 to 39 with cystic fibrosis.

The CDR3 loop is CASSTHGGGYNEQFF. The CDR3 DNA sequence: TGTGCCAGTAGTACCCACGGCGGGGGCTACAATGAGCAGTTCTTC. This chain connects TRBV19 to TRBJ2-1, with TRBD2 matching over 7 bases. The CDR3 is 15 amino acids. The junction had 6 bases not matched to a gene; V was cut back by 4 bases and J by 3 bases. Germline values: CDR1 LNHDA, CDR2 SQIVND (reference sequence).

J is TRBJ1-6 and V is TRBV7-9; D not certain. V was pared by 1 base and J by 9 bases, with 4 bases between. Germline lookup yields CDR1 SEHNR and CDR2 FQNEAQ (reference sequence). This CDR3 contains 12 residues. CDR3 protein: CASSLGGSPLHF. In nucleotides, the CDR3 is TGTGCCAGCAGCTTAGGCGGTTCACCCCTCCACTTT. Supplemented by reference TRBV7-9 and TRBJ1-6, the full variable domain reads DTGVSQNPRHKITKRGQNVTFRCDPISEHNRLYWYRQTLGQGPEFLTYFQNEAQLEKSRLLSDRFSAERPKGSFSTLEIQRTEQGDSAMYLCASSLGGSPLHFGNGTRLTVT.

This clone was recorded only once. The CDR3 protein is CASSQEVVNEQYF. As DNA, the CDR3 is TGCGCCAGCAGCCAAGAAGTAGTCAACGAGCAGTACTTC. The V and J genes are TRBV4-1 and TRBJ2-7; D not certain. This CDR3 has 13 amino acids. Germline V gene data show CDR1 as MGHRA and CDR2 as YSYEKL. V lost 0 bases and J 5 bases, leaving 8 bases between the germline ends.